This TCR beta chain was obtained from a study of blood T cells in healthy people across ages. A few counts support this clonotype. PBMCs, at least 6 million per sample, were isolated. The total RNA that was extracted per sample amounted to at least 5.5 micrograms. The V and J ends lost 2 bases and 8 bases respectively, with 13 bases between them. CDR1 is MNHEY and CDR2 is SVGEGT in the germline V gene. This CDR3 comprises 14 residues. PCR was performed a second time for about 6 to 12 cycles using a sample-barcoded 5' primer and a J-beta primer mix. Each CDR3 protein gets one entry after TCRdb re-called the 5' RACE reads with MiXCR. The data hold some 900,000 distinct CDR3 sequences, with 48% observed a single time.

Sequencing was carried out using blood. The receptor was derived from a man aged 30 to 39 in good health. V gene TRBV6-2 or TRBV6-3 combines with J gene TRBJ2-1; possible D gene TRBD1, 6 bases. CDR3 DNA sequence: TGTGCCAGCAGTTACAGGGGGATCGGCGATGAGCAGTTCTTC. It translates to CASSYRGIGDEQFF.